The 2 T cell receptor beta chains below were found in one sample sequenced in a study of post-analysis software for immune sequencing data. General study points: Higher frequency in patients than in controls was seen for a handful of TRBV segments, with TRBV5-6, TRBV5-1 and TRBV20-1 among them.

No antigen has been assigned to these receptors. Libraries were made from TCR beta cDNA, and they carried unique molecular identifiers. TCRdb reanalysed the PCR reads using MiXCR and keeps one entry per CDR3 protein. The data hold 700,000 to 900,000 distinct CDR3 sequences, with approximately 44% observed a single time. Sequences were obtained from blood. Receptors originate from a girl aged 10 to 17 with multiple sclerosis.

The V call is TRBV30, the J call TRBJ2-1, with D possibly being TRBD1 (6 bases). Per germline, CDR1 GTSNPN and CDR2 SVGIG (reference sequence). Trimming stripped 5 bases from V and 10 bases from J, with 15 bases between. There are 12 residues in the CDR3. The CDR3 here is CAWGQTGIEQFF. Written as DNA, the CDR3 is TGTGCCTGGGGACAAACAGGGATCGAGCAGTTCTTC.

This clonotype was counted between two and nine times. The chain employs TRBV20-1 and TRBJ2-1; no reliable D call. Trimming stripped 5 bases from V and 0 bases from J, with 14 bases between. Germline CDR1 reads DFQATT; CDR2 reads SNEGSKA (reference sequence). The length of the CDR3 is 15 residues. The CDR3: CSAGLTKSSYNEQFF. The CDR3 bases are TGCAGTGCTGGCCTTACGAAGAGCTCCTACAATGAGCAGTTCTTC.